This TCR beta chain emerged from a study of blood T cell repertoires in COVID-19 (dated by TCRdb to the early 2020s). Notes on the research overall: The collaborator samples originated in the United States, Italy and Spain and spanned the acute and convalescent phases of COVID-19. The material from the prospective study consisted of cDNA or gDNA derived from T cells, B-cell-depleted T cells, or PBMCs. The dataset comprised deeply sampled blood TCRbeta repertoires from subjects exposed to, actively infected with, or recovered from COVID-19. The repertoires were made available in a free public database intended to serve as a resource for research on the immune response to SARS-CoV-2. Where available, HLA class I and class II types were obtained from metadata supplied by the sample provider rather than from assay-based typing. The samples were drawn from the first 160 participants of the ongoing ImmuneRACE study and from some 1,300 subjects provided by 6 global collaborators. Sample metadata almost always included a de-identified subject ID, COVID-19 status, age in years and sex.

The paper's findings and limits, for the study overall: How much clinical and demographic metadata was included differed by source and by participant, and the metadata was provided uncurated.

The germline V gene provides CDR1 MGHRA and CDR2 YSYEKL. V is shortened by 4 bases, J by 6 bases, and the region joining them spans 15 bases. The CDR3 goes from the cysteine to the phenylalanine over 14 residues. Solely the CDR3 DNA is kept, with 42 bases framed from the first base. Each collaborating institution followed its own protocols to collect whole blood in K2EDTA tubes. For TCRbeta analysis, collaborators shipped samples in one of three forms: frozen whole blood, isolated PBMCs, or DNA extracted from either of those sample types. TCRbeta CDR3 regions were amplified from genomic DNA by means of the immunoSEQ Assay, a bias-controlled multiplex PCR. For the original study's pipeline: The number of nucleated cells in each sample was estimated by amplification of reference gene primers within the assay. To quantify the absolute abundance of each unique TCRbeta CDR3 rearrangement, sequence reads were collapsed and filtered. For each sample, productive Simpson clonality was calculated by taking the square root of Simpson's diversity index across productive rearrangements. TCRdb limited this immuneACCESS table to in-frame rearrangements with V and J called. A share of clones is missing; checked studies link under half to unresolved V genes, and the rest is unexplained. That table supplies the V and J calls and clone size; D and trimming were determined from the DNA. The sample data list hundreds of thousands of clones, and roughly 85% of these were observed just once. Approximately 1.5% of the sample lies in the top ten.

As concerns this clone: There is no known antigen for this receptor. It has no much larger one-base neighbor in the sample; base qualities were not kept.

Sample: peripheral blood. The sequence was collected from a woman aged 25 to 39 with active or convalescent COVID-19. Rearrangement joined TRBV4-1 to TRBJ1-2; 6 matching bases give a weak D call of TRBD1. For the CDR3, the sequence is CASSRTAGENGYTF. In nucleotides, the sequence is TGCGCCAGCAGCCGAACAGCAGGGGAAAATGGCTACACCTTC.